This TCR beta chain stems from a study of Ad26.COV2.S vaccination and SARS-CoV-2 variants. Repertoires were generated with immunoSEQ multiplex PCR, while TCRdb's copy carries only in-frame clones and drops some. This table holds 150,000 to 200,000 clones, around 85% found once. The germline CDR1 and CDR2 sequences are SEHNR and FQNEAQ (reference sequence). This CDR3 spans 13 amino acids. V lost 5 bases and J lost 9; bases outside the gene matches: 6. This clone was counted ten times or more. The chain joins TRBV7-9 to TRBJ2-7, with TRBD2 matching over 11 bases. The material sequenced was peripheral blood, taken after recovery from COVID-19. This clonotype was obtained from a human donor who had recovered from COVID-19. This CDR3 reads CASSPKTSGRQYF. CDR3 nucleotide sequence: TGTGCCAGCAGCCCAAAAACTAGCGGGAGGCAGTACTTC.